This T cell receptor (beta chain) emerged from a study of T-cell memory formation after mild COVID-19. Findings of the study overall: Proof of SARS-CoV-2 specificity was absent for the second-wave clones that crested on day 37. Among clones contracting day 15 to 85, CD4/CD8 was balanced, whereas later expanders leaned CD4+. CD8+ contracting clones occupied EMRA, while CD4+ ones occupied mainly CM and EM.

The ends lost 0 bases at V and 6 bases at J; junction bases unmatched: 4. The length of the CDR3 is 15 residues. Germline V gene lookup returns CDR1 SGHAT and CDR2 FQNNGV. This clonotype was seen only a few times. What it binds is not known. Barcoded TCR alpha and TCR beta cDNA libraries with UMIs came from 5'RACE using constant-segment primers. TCRdb processed the 5' RACE reads anew with MiXCR; each CDR3 protein has one entry. The data hold around 200,000 distinct CDR3 sequences, with 16% observed a single time. The TCR comes from an adult woman who had mild COVID-19 (a few samples of this study predate the infection). Cell type and time point are not known. The sequencing input was PBMCs or a T cell subset sorted from them (not recorded which). V usage is TRBV11-2 and J usage is TRBJ2-1; 8 bases agree with TRBD2. CDR3 in DNA: TGTGCCAGCAGCTTAGACCCCGGGACTAGCAATGAGCAGTTCTTC. Encoded protein: CASSLDPGTSNEQFF.